Shown below are 4 T cell receptor beta chains from a single sample sequenced in a study of cytomegalovirus exposure and HLA in healthy donors. Amplification used 60 Vbeta primers and 13 Jbeta primers. Clones were sequenced by immunoSEQ multiplex PCR, and TCRdb holds only the in-frame ones, with some missing. The repertoire holds about 250,000 clones, with around 65% as singletons. Sequencing was performed on PBMCs. Receptors originate from a female donor in good health and CMV-seronegative.

On this clone itself: Different DNA sequences within this sample yield the same CDR3. The chain employs TRBV5-8 and TRBJ2-2, with 8 bases lining up with TRBD1. Germline assignment: CDR1 SGHTS and CDR2 YDEGEE. V gave up 4 bases and J gave up 4 bases; unmatched junction bases: 15. The CDR3 has 18 amino acids. This CDR3 reads CASSRRTGRPVGTGELFF. CDR3 coding DNA: TGTGCCAGCAGCAGGAGGACAGGGCGGCCTGTAGGCACCGGGGAGCTGTTTTTT.

This chain links TRBV19 with TRBJ2-5; TRBD2 matches at 11 bases. The junction had 8 bases not matched to a gene; V was cut back by 4 bases and J by 4 bases. The CDR3 runs to 16 residues. Germline CDR1 reads LNHDA; CDR2 reads SQIVND (reference sequence). CDR3 residues: CASSTPRLAGLETQYF. CDR3 nucleotides: TGTGCCAGTAGTACCCCCCGACTAGCGGGGTTAGAGACCCAGTACTTC.

In regard to this clone: An end of the junction differs from the germline gene, which may be a read error. The chain combines TRBV7-9 with TRBJ1-4, with 8 bases identical to TRBD1. This CDR3 region has 14 residues. Germline lookup yields CDR1 SEHNR and CDR2 FQNEAQ (reference sequence). This CDR3 is CSSSARQGNEKLFF. The DNA of the CDR3 is TGTTCCAGCAGCGCAAGACAGGGGAATGAAAAACTGTTTTTT.

The chain combines TRBV7-3 with TRBJ2-6; D is possibly TRBD1 (5 bases). This CDR3 region has 15 residues. Trimming cost V 2 bases and J 4 bases, with 9 bases left between them. Germline lookup yields CDR1 SGHTA and CDR2 FQGTGA. The CDR3 loop reads CASSLDSRGANVLTF. The CDR3 DNA follows: TGTGCCAGCAGCTTAGACAGCCGGGGGGCCAACGTCCTGACTTTC.